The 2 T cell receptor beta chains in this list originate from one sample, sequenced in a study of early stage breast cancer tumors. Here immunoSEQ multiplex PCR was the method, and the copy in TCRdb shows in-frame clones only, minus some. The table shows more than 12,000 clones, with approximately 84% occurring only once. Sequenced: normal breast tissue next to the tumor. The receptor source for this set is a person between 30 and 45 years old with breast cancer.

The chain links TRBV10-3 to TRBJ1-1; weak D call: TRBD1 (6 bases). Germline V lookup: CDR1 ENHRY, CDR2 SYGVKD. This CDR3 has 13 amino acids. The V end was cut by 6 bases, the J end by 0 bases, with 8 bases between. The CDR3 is CAIRDSLNTEAFF. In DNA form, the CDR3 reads TGTGCCATCAGGGACAGCCTGAACACTGAAGCTTTCTTT.

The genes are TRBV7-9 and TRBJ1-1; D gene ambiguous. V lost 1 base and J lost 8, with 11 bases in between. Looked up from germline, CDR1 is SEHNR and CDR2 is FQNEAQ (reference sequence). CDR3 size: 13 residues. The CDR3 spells CASSLGAQNEAFF. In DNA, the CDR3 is TGTGCCAGCAGCTTAGGCGCACAGAACGAAGCTTTCTTT.